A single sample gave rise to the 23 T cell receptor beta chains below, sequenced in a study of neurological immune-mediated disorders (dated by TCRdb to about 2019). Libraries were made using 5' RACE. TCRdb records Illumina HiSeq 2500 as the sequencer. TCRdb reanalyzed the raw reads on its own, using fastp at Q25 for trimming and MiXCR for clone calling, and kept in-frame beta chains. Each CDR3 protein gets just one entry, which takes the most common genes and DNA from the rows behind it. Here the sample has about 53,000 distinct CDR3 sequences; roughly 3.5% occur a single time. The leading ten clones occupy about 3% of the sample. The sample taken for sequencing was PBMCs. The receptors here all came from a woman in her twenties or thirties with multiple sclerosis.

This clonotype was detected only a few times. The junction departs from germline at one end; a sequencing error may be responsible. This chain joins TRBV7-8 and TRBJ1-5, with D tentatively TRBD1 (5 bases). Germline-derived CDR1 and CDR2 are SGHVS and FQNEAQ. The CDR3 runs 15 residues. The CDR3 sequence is CASSMDVGPNQPQNF. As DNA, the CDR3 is TGTGCCAGCAGCATGGATGTGGGACCCAATCAGCCCCAGAATTTT.

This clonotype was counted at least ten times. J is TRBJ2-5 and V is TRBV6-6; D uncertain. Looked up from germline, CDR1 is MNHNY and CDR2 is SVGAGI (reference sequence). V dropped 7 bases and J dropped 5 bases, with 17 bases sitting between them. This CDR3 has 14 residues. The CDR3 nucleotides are TGTGCCAGCAACCAACGGGTACAGCTTGAGACCCAGTACTTC. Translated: CASNQRVQLETQYF.

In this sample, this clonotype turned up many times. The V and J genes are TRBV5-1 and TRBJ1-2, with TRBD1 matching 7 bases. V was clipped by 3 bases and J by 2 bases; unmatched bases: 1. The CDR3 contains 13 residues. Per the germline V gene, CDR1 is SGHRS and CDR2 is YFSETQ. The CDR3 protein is CASSWGQNYGYTF. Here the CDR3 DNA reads TGCGCCAGCAGCTGGGGACAGAACTATGGCTACACCTTC. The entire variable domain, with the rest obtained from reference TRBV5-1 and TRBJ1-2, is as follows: KAGVTQTPRYLIKTRGQQVTLSCSPISGHRSVSWYQQTPGQGLQFLFEYFSETQRNKGNFPGRFSGRQFSNSRSEMNVSTLELGDSALYLCASSWGQNYGYTFGSGTRLTVV.

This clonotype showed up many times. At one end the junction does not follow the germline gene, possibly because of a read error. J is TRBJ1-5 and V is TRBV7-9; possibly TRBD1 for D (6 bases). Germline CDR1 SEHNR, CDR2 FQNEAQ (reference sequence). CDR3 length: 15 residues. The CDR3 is CASSATGSSNQPQNF. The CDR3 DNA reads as TGTGCCAGCAGCGCCACAGGGTCCTCCAATCAGCCCCAGAATTTT.

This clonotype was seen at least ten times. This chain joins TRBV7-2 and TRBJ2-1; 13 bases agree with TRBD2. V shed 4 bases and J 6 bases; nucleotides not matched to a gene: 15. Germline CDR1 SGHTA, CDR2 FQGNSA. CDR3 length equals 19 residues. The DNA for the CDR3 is TGTGCCAGCAGCTACCTCCATGGACTAGCGGGAGATGGGAGCAATGAGCAGTTCTTC. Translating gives CASSYLHGLAGDGSNEQFF.

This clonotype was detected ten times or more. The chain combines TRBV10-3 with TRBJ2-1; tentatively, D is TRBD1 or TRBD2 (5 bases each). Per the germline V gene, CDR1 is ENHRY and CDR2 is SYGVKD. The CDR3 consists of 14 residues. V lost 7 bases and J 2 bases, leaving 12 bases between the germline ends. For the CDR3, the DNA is TGTGCCATCACCCGGGACCATACCTACAATGAGCAGTTCTTC. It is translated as CAITRDHTYNEQFF.

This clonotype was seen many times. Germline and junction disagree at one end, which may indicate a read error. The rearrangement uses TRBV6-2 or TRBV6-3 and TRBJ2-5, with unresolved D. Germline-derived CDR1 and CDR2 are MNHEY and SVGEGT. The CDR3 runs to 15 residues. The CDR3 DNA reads TGTGCCAGCAGTTTTAATCCTGAGCTCCAAGGGACCCAGTACTTC. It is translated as CASSFNPELQGTQYF.

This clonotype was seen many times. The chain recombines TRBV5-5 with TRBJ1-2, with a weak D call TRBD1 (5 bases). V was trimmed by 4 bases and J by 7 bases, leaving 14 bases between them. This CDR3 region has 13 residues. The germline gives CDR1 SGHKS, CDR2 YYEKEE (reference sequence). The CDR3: CASSPRAIAGYTF. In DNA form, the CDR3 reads TGTGCCAGCAGCCCCAGGGCTATAGCTGGCTACACCTTC.

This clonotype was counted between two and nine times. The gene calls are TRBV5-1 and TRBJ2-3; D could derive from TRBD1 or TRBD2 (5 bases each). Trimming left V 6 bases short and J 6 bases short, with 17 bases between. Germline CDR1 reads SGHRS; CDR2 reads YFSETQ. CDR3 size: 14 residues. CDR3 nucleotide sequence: TGCGCCAGCATAAAGGGGACCTCCTCCGATACGCAGTATTTT. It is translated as CASIKGTSSDTQYF.

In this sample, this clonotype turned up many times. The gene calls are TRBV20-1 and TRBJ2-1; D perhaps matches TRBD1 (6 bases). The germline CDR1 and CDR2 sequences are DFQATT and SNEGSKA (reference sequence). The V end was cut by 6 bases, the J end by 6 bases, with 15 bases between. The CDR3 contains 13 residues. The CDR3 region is CSALPRGRNEQFF. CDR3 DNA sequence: TGCAGTGCCCTTCCCAGGGGTCGCAATGAGCAGTTCTTC.

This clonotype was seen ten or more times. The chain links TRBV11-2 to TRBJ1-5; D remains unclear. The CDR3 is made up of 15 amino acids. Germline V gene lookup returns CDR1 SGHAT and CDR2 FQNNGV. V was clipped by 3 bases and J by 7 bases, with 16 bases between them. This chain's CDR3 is CASSFSGREEQPQHF. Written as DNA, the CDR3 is TGTGCCAGCAGCTTTTCCGGACGAGAGGAGCAGCCCCAGCATTTT.

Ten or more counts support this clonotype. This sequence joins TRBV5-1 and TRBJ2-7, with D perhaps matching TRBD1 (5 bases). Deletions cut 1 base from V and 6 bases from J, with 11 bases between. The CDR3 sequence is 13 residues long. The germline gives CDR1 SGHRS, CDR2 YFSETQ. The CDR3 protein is CASSLMGPAEQYF. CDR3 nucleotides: TGCGCCAGCAGCTTGATGGGGCCGGCCGAGCAGTACTTC.

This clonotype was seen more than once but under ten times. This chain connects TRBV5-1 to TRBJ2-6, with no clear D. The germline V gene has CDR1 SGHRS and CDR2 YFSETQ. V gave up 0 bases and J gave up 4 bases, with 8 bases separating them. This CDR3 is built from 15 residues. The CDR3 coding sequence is TGCGCCAGCAGCTTGGAGGATTCCGGGGCCAACGTCCTGACTTTC. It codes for CASSLEDSGANVLTF.

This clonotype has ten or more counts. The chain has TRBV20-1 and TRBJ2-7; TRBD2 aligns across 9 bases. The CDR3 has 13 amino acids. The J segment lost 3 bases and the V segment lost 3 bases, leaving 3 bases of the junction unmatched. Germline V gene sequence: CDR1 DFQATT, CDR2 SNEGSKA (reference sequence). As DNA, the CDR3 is TGCAGTGCTAGGGGGACTAGCCTCTACGAGCAGTACTTC. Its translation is CSARGTSLYEQYF.

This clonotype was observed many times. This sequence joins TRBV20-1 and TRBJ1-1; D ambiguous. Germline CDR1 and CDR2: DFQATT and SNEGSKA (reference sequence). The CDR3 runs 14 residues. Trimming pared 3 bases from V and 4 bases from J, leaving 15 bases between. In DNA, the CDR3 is TGCAGTGCTAGGGATAGTCGGAGAAGCACTGAAGCTTTCTTT. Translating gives CSARDSRRSTEAFF.

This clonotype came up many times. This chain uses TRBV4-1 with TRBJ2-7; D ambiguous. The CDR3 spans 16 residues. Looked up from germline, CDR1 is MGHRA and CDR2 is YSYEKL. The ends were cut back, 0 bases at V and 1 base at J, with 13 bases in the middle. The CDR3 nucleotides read TGCGCCAGCAGCCAAGATCCTAGGATCTCGTCCTACGAGCAGTACTTC. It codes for CASSQDPRISSYEQYF.

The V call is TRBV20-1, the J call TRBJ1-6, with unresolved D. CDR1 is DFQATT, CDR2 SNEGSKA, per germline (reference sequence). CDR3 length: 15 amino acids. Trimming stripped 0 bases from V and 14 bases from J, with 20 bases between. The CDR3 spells CSARDRQVILGSLHF. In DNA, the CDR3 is TGCAGTGCTAGAGATCGGCAGGTTATTCTAGGATCCCTCCACTTT.

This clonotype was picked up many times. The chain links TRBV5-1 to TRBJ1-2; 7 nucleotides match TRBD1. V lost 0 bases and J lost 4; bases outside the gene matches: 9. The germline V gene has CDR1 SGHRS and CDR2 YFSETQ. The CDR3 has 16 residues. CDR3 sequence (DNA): TGCGCCAGCAGCTTGGCCCTTGGGACAGTCGGCTATGGCTACACCTTC. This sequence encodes CASSLALGTVGYGYTF.

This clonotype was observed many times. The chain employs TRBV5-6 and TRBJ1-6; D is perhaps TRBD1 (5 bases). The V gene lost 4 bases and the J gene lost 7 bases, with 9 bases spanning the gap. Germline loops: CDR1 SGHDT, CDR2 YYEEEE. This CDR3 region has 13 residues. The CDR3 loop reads CASSREGNSPLHF. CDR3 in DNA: TGTGCCAGCAGCCGGGAGGGGAATTCACCCCTCCACTTT.

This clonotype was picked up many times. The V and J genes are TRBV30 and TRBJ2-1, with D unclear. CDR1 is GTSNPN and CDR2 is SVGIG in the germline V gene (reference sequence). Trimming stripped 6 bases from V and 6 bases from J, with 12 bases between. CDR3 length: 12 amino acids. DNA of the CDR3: TGTGCCTGTCGGACGGCAGCCAATGAGCAGTTCTTC. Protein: CACRTAANEQFF.

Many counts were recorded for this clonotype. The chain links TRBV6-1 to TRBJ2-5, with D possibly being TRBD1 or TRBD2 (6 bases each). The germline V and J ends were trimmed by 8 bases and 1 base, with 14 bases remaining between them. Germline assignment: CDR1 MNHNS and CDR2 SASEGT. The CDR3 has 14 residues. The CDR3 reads CASARGQTQETQYF. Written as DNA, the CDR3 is TGTGCCAGCGCTCGGGGGCAGACCCAAGAGACCCAGTACTTC.

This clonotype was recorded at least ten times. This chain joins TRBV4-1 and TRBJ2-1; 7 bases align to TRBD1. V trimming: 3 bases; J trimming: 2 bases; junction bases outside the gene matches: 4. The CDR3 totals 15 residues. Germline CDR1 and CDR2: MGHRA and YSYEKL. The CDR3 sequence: CASSQETGTYNEQFF. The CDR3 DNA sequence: TGCGCCAGCAGCCAGGAGACAGGGACCTACAATGAGCAGTTCTTC.

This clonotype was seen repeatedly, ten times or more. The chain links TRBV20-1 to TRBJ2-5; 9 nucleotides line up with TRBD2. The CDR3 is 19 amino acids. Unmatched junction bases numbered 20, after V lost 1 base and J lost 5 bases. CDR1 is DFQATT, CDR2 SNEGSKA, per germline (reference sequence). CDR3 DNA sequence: TGCAGTGCTAGAGTGGCTAGCGGGGACCACGATAAAAGTGGGGAGACCCAGTACTTC. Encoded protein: CSARVASGDHDKSGETQYF.